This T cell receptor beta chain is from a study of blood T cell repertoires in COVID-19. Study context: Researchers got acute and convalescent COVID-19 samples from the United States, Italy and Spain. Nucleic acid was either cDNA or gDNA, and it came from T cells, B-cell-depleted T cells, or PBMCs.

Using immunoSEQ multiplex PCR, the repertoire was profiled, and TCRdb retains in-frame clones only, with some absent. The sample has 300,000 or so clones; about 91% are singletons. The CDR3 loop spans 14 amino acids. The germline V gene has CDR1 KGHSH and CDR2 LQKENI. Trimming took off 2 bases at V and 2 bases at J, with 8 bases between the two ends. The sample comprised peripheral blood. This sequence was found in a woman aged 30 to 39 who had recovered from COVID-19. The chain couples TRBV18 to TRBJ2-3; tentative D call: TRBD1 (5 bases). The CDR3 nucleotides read TGTGCCAGCTCACCAAGCAGGGACACAGATACGCAGTATTTT. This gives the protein CASSPSRDTDTQYF.